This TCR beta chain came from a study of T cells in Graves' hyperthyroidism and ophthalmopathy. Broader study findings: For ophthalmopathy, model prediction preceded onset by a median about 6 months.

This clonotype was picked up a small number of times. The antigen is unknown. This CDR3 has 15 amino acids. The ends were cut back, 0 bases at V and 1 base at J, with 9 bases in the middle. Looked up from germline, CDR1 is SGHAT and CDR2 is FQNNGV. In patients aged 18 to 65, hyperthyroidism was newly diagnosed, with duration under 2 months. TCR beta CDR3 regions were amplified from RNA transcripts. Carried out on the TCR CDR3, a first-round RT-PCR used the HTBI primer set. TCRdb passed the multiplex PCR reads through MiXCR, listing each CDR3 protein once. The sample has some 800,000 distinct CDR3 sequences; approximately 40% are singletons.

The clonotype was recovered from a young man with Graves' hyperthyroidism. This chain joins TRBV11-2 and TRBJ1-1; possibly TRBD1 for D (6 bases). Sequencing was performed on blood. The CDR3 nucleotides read TGTGCCAGCAGCTTAGAGGACAGCCCGAACACTGAAGCTTTCTTT. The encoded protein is CASSLEDSPNTEAFF.